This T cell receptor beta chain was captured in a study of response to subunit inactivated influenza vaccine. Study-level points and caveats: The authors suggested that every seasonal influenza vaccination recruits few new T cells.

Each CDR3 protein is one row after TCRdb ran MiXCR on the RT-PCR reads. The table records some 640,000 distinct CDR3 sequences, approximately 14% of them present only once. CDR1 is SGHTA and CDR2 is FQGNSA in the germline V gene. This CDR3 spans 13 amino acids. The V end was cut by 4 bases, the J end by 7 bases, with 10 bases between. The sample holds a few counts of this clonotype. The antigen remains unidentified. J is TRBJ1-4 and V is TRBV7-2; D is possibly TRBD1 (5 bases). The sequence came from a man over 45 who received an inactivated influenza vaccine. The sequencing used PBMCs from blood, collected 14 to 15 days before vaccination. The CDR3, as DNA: TGTGCCAGCAGCTCGGGGGAGGGTGAAAAACTGTTTTTT. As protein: CASSSGEGEKLFF.